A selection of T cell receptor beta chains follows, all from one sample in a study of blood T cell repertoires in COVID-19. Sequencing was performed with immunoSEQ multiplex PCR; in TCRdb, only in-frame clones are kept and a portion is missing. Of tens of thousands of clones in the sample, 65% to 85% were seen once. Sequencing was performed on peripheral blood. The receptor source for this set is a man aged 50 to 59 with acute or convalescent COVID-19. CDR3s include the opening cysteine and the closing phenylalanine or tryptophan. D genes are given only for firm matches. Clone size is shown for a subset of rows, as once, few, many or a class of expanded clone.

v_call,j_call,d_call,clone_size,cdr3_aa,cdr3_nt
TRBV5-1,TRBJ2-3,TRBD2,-,CASSPGGRPDTQYF,TGCGCCAGCAGCCCGGGAGGGCGGCCAGATACGCAGTATTTT
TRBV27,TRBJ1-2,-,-,CASSLAGEPNYGYTF,TGTGCCAGCAGTCTCGCAGGGGAACCTAACTATGGCTACACCTTC
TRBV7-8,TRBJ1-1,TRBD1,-,CASAPDRGMGLTEAFF,TGTGCCAGCGCCCCTGACAGGGGGATGGGACTCACTGAAGCTTTCTTT
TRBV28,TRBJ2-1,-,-,CAAREGDDRRAYNEQFF,TGTGCCGCCCGAGAGGGGGATGACAGGCGCGCCTACAATGAGCAGTTCTTC
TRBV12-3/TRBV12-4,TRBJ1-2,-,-,CASRETVTDGYTF,TGTGCCAGCAGAGAGACAGTGACGGATGGCTACACCTTC
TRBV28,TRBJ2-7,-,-,CASSSPRQLTSYEQYF,TGTGCCAGCAGTTCCCCGCGACAGTTAACCTCCTACGAGCAGTACTTC
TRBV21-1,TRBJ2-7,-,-,CASSKSPGNFYEQYF,TGTGCCAGCAGCAAGTCCCCGGGGAATTTCTACGAGCAGTACTTC
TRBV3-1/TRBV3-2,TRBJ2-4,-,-,CASSLQQERNIQYF,TGTGCCAGCAGCCTCCAACAGGAGAGGAACATTCAGTACTTC
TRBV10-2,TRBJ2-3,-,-,CASSRYGTDTQYF,TGCGCCAGCAGCCGGTACGGCACAGATACGCAGTATTTT
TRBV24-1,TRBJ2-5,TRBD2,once,CATSDPVLAGVETQYF,TGTGCCACCAGTGACCCGGTTCTAGCGGGAGTGGAGACCCAGTACTTC
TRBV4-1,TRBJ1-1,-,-,CASSQVNTEAFF,TGCGCCAGCAGCCAAGTAAACACTGAAGCTTTCTTT
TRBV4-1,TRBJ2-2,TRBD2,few,CASSHGLAGVPTGELFF,TGCGCCAGCAGCCACGGACTAGCGGGAGTTCCTACCGGGGAGCTGTTTTTT
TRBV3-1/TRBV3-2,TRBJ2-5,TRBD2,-,CASSQSLGLAGGSQETQYF,TGTGCCAGCAGCCAGAGCCTAGGACTAGCGGGGGGGTCCCAAGAGACCCAGTACTTC
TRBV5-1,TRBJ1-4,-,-,CASSLEGSSNEKLFF,TGCGCCAGCAGCTTGGAGGGGTCGTCTAATGAAAAACTGTTTTTT
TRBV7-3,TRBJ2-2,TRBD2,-,CASSQGLAGVNTGELFF,TGTGCCAGCAGCCAGGGACTAGCGGGAGTGAACACCGGGGAGCTGTTTTTT
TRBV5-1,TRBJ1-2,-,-,CASSVGPRGAYGYTF,TGCGCCAGCAGCGTTGGGCCGCGGGGGGCCTATGGCTACACCTTC
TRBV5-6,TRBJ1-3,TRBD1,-,CASSADRGSLGTIYF,TGTGCCAGCAGCGCGGACAGGGGAAGTCTGGGCACCATATATTTT
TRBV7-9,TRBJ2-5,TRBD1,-,CASSLILRAGGQETQYF,TGTGCCAGCAGCTTAATTTTGAGGGCAGGGGGCCAAGAGACCCAGTACTTC
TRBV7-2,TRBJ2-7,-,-,CASSLAGSASYEQYF,TGTGCCAGCAGCTTAGCGGGCAGTGCCTCCTACGAGCAGTACTTC
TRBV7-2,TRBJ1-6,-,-,CASSQYNSPLHF,TGTGCCAGCAGTCAATATAATTCACCCCTCCACTTT
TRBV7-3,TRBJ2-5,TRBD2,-,CASSIAGGFQETQYF,TGTGCCAGCAGCATAGCGGGGGGCTTCCAAGAGACCCAGTACTTC
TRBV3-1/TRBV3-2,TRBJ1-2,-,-,CASSQGRGTNYGYTF,TGTGCCAGCAGCCAGGGACGGGGGACTAACTATGGCTACACCTTC
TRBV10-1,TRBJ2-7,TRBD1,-,CASSRGQAHEQYF,TGCGCCAGCAGCCGGGGACAGGCCCACGAGCAGTACTTC
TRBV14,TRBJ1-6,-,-,CASSLQGKGYNSPLHF,TGTGCCAGCAGCCTACAGGGAAAAGGCTATAATTCACCCCTCCACTTT
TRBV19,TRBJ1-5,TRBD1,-,CATAGGDNQPQHF,TGTGCCACCGCAGGGGGCGACAATCAGCCCCAGCATTTT
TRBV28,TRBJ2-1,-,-,CASSLYGDSYNEQFF,TGTGCCAGCAGTTTATACGGAGACTCCTACAATGAGCAGTTCTTC
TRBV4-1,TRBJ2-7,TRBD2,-,CASSQRELDEQYF,TGCGCCAGCTCCCAGCGGGAGTTGGACGAGCAGTACTTC
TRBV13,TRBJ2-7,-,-,CASSLDLGSYEQYF,TGTGCCAGCAGCTTAGATCTCGGCTCCTACGAGCAGTACTTC
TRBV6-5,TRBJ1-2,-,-,CASSYSPGGSYGYTF,TGTGCCAGCAGTTATTCCCCCGGGGGTAGCTATGGCTACACCTTC
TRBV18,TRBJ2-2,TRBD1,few,CASSPGTGGTGELFF,TGTGCCAGCTCCCCCGGGACAGGGGGCACCGGGGAGCTGTTTTTT
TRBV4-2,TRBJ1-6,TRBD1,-,CASSQGDRYNSPLHF,TGTGCCAGCAGCCAAGGGGACAGGTACAATTCACCCCTCCACTTT
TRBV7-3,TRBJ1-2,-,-,CASSDQGSGFSGYTF,TGTGCCAGCAGCGACCAGGGGTCTGGATTCTCTGGCTACACCTTC
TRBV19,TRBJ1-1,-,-,CASTSDLNEAFF,TGTGCCAGTACCAGCGACCTAAATGAAGCTTTCTTT
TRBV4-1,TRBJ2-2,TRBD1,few,CASSGTGRQRVTGELFF,TGCGCCAGCAGCGGGACAGGGCGCCAAAGGGTCACCGGGGAGCTGTTTTTT
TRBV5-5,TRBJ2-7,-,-,CASSLVAGYEQYF,TGTGCCAGCAGCTTGGTAGCCGGTTACGAGCAGTACTTC
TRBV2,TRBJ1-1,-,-,CASSVAGNTEAFF,TGTGCCAGCAGTGTGGCAGGTAACACTGAAGCTTTCTTT
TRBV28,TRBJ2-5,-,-,CASTSLRETQYF,TGTGCCAGCACCTCCTTGAGGGAGACCCAGTACTTC
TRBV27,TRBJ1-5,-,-,CASSSSGQPQHF,TGTGCCAGCAGTTCCAGCGGCCAGCCCCAGCATTTT
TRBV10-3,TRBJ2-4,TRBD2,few,CAISGASGIDQNIQYF,TGTGCCATCAGTGGGGCTAGCGGAATAGACCAAAACATTCAGTACTTC
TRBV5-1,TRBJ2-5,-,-,CASSSQETQYF,TGCGCCAGCAGCTCGCAAGAGACCCAGTACTTC
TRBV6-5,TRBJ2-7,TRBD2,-,CASSRTSGRYEQYF,TGTGCCAGCAGCCGGACTAGCGGGAGATACGAGCAGTACTTC